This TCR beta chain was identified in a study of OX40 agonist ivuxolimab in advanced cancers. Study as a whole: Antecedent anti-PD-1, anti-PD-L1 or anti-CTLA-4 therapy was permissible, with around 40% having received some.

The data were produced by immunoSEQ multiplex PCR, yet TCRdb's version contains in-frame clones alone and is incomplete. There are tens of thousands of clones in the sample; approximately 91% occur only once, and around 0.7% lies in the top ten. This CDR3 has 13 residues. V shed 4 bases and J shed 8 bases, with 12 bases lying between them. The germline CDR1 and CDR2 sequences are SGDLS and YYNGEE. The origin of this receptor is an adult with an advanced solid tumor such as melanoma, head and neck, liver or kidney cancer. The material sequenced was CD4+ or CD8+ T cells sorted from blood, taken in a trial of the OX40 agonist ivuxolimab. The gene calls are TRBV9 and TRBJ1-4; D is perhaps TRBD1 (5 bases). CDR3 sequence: CASSSGLREKLFF. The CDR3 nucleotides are TGTGCCAGCAGCTCAGGGTTACGGGAAAAACTGTTTTTT.